Listed here are 5 T cell receptor beta chains from one sample, sequenced in a study of blood T cell repertoires in COVID-19. Measured with immunoSEQ multiplex PCR; TCRdb has only the in-frame clones, and not every one. The table shows about 380,000 clones, with over 65% occurring only once. The specimen sequenced was peripheral blood. All receptors derive from a human donor with acute or convalescent COVID-19. The donor label of this sample is uncertain.

This clone was recorded a few times. V is TRBV6-6 and J is TRBJ1-2; tentative D call: TRBD1 (6 bases). Trimming shortened V by 6 bases and J by 3 bases, and 8 bases separated the two germline ends. Germline V gene lookup returns CDR1 MNHNY and CDR2 SVGAGI (reference sequence). The CDR3 is 12 residues long. CDR3 nucleotide sequence: TGTGCCAGCAGCAACAGGGACTATGGCTACACCTTC. The encoded protein is CASSNRDYGYTF.

Only one count was recorded for this clone. The chain links TRBV7-6 to TRBJ2-5; D gene unclear. V was clipped by 1 base and J by 2 bases, with 26 bases between them. The CDR3 sequence is 20 residues long. The V gene's germline CDR1 is SGHVS and CDR2 FNYEAQ. The CDR3 DNA reads as TGTGCCAGCAGCTTAGATGATGGGCCAGAGATTCTGTCCCTTCAAGAGACCCAGTACTTC. This translates into CASSLDDGPEILSLQETQYF.

V is TRBV4-2 and J is TRBJ2-3, with D possibly being TRBD2 (5 bases). V was cut by 4 bases and J by 2 bases, with 13 bases left in between. This CDR3 spans 15 amino acids. CDR1 is LGHNA and CDR2 is YNFKEQ in the germline V gene. The CDR3 DNA reads TGTGCCAGCAGCCTCTCGTCCGGGGTCACAGATACGCAGTATTTT. It encodes CASSLSSGVTDTQYF.

This clone came up a few times. The gene calls are TRBV6-2 or TRBV6-3 and TRBJ1-2; TRBD1 is a possible D gene (5 bases). V was shortened by 3 bases and J by 2 bases, with 7 bases between the two germline ends. CDR1 is MNHEY and CDR2 is SVGEGT in the germline V gene. The CDR3 totals 13 residues. The CDR3 DNA reads as TGTGCCAGCAGTTATGCAGGGAACTATGGCTACACCTTC. It encodes CASSYAGNYGYTF.

The chain combines TRBV27 with TRBJ2-7; 14 bases line up with TRBD2. The junction had 6 bases not matched to a gene; V was cut back by 3 bases and J by 8 bases. This CDR3 is 15 amino acids long. Germline CDR1 reads MNHEY; CDR2 reads SMNVEV (reference sequence). The DNA of the CDR3 is TGTGCCAGCAGTTTGGGCGGGACTAGCGGGAGAAAGCAGTACTTC. Amino acids: CASSLGGTSGRKQYF.